This T cell receptor beta chain derives from a study of cytomegalovirus exposure and HLA in healthy donors. J gave up 6 bases and V 0 bases, and 5 bases lay outside the gene matches. CDR3 size: 15 residues. Per the germline V gene, CDR1 is LGHNA and CDR2 is YSLEER. Researchers ran the PCR with 60 Vbeta and 13 Jbeta primers. The table came from immunoSEQ multiplex PCR; TCRdb's copy has only in-frame clones and leaves some out. Of approximately 170,000 clones listed, roughly two thirds are singletons. This chain uses TRBV4-3 with TRBJ1-2; 9 nucleotides align to TRBD1. The sample was PBMCs. The receptor was isolated from a woman aged 18-29 years in good health and CMV-seropositive. CDR3 amino acids: CASSQDRTGDHGYTF. The CDR3 DNA reads as TGCGCCAGCAGCCAAGACCGGACAGGGGACCATGGCTACACCTTC.